This record concerns one T cell receptor beta chain sequence. Its specificity is unknown. This may arise from a read error, as a much more abundant clone is one base away. Patients picked for sequencing had shown CD8+CD57+ cell expansion detected by flow cytometry. Every patient presented with severe acquired aplastic anemia. At the time of blood sampling, patients had not yet received any therapy. The V gene's germline CDR1 is MGHRA and CDR2 YSYEKL. The V end was cut by 0 bases, the J end by 11 bases, with 14 bases between. The CDR3 loop spans 14 amino acids. The data originate from a study of CD8+CD57+ T cells in acquired aplastic anemia. General observations from the study: Under 35 was the count of CD8+ CDR3 sequences that patients shared with controls.

For CDR3 and TCR beta VDJ profiling, genomic DNA was the template used. Each CDR3 protein is one row after TCRdb ran MiXCR on the reads. The table includes about 180,000 distinct CDR3 sequences, around 60% detected once. The chain combines TRBV4-1 with TRBJ1-5; no clear D gene. The TCR comes from a human donor with aplastic anemia. The sequencing sample was made of sorted CD4+, CD8+, or CD8+CD57+ T cells (not recorded which) from PBMCs. In nucleotides, the CDR3 is TGCGCCAGCAGCCAAGAGATAGGGAGTTGGTCCCAGCATTTT. Residues: CASSQEIGSWSQHF.